This TCR beta chain emerged from a study of T cell repertoires in ileal Crohn's disease. Study-level findings and limits: Active smokers at surgery had more clonal expansions than non-smokers.

To note about this clone: The antigen remains undetermined.

TCRB immunosequencing input was five hundred nanograms of biopsy DNA per sample. The assay was immunoSEQ multiplex PCR, and TCRdb's table has in-frame clones only and misses some. Of 5,000 to 7,500 clones in the sample, roughly 70% were seen once. Germline values: CDR1 MNHNS, CDR2 SASEGT. The CDR3 loop spans 15 amino acids. V lost 5 bases to trimming and J lost 0 bases, with 11 bases between them. This receptor was taken from an adult with Crohn's disease. Sequences were obtained from ileal tissue. The chain links TRBV6-1 to TRBJ1-5; D call uncertain. In nucleotides, the CDR3 is TGTGCCAGCAGTACCCAGGCCCATAGCAATCAGCCCCAGCATTTT. It encodes CASSTQAHSNQPQHF.